This T cell receptor beta chain was identified in a study of blood T cell repertoires in COVID-19. The CDR3 is made up of 18 amino acids. Germline values: CDR1 PRHDT, CDR2 FYEKMQ (reference sequence). V lost 0 bases to trimming and J lost 6 bases, with 21 bases between them. TCRdb keeps only in-frame clones here, not all; method: immunoSEQ multiplex PCR. Seen here are approximately 360,000 clones, roughly 90% observed once, and the top ten hold 0.95% to 1.5%. The specimen was peripheral blood. This rearrangement joins TRBV13 to TRBJ2-1, with D perhaps matching TRBD1 (5 bases). This TCR was recovered from a middle-aged man with acute or convalescent COVID-19. The CDR3 loop is CASSLGLRGQPLSNEQFF. DNA of the CDR3: TGTGCCAGCAGCTTAGGCCTAAGGGGCCAACCCCTTTCCAATGAGCAGTTCTTC.